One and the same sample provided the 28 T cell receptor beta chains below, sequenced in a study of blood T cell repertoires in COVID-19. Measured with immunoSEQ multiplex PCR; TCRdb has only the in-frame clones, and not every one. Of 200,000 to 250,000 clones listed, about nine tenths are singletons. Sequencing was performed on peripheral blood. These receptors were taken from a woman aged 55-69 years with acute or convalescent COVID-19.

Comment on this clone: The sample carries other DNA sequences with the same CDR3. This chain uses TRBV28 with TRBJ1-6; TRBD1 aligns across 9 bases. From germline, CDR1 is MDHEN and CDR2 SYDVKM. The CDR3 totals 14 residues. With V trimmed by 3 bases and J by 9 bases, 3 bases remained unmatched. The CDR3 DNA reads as TGTGCCAGCAGTTTGGGACAGGGAGGTTCACCCCTCCACTTT. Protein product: CASSLGQGGSPLHF.

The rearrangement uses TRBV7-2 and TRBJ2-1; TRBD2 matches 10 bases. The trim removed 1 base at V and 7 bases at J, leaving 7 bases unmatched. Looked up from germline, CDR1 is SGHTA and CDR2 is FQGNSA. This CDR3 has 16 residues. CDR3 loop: CASSLEASGRGNEQFF. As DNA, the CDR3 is TGTGCCAGCAGCTTAGAAGCTAGCGGGAGAGGGAATGAGCAGTTCTTC.

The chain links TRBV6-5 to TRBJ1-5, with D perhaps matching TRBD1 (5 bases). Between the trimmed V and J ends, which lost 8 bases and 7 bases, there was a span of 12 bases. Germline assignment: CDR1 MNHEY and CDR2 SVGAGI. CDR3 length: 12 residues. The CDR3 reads CASGQGGQPQHF. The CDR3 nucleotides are TGTGCCAGCGGGCAGGGCGGCCAGCCCCAGCATTTT.

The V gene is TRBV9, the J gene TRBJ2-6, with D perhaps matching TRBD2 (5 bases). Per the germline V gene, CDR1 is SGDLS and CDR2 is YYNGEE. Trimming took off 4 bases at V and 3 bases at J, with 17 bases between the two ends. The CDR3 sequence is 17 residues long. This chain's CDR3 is CASSPRWTGNGANVLTF. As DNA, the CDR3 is TGTGCCAGCAGCCCCCGTTGGACGGGGAATGGGGCCAACGTCCTGACTTTC.

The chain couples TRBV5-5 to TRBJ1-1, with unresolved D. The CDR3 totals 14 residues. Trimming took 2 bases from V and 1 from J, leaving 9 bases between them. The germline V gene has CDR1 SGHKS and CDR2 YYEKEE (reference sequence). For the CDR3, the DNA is TGTGCCAGCAGCTTCCGGGGAGGGAACACTGAAGCTTTCTTT. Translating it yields CASSFRGGNTEAFF.

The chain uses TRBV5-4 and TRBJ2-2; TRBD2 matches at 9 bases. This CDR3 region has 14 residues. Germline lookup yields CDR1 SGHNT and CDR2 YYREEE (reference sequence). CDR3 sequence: CATASGENTGELFF. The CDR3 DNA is TGTGCTACCGCTAGCGGGGAAAACACCGGGGAGCTGTTTTTT. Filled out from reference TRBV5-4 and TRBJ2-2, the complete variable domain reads ETGVTQSPTHLIKTRGQQVTLRCSSQSGHNTVSWYQQALGQGPQFIFQYYREEENGRGNFPPRFSGLQFPNYSSELNVNALELDDSALYLCATASGENTGELFFGEGSRLTVL.

The CDR3 reads CASSVQGSYEQYF. DNA of the CDR3: TGTGCCAGCAGCGTACAGGGTTCCTACGAGCAGTACTTC. The chain recombines TRBV11-3 with TRBJ2-7; a possible D gene is TRBD1 (6 bases). The CDR3 spans 13 residues. V was pared by 5 bases and J by 1 base, with 9 bases between. Germline-derived CDR1 and CDR2 are SGHNT and YENEEA.

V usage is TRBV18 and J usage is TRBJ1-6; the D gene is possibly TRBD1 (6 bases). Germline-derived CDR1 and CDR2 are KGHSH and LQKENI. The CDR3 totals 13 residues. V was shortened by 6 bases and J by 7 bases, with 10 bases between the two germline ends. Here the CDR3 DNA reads TGTGCCAGCTCTGGGACACAAAATTCACCCCTCCACTTT. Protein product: CASSGTQNSPLHF.

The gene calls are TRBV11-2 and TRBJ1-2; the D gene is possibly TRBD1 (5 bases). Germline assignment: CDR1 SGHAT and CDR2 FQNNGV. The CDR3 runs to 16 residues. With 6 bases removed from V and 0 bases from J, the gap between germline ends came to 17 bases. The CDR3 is CASRRQQVSANYGYTF. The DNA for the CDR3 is TGTGCCAGCAGACGACAGCAGGTTTCAGCTAACTATGGCTACACCTTC.

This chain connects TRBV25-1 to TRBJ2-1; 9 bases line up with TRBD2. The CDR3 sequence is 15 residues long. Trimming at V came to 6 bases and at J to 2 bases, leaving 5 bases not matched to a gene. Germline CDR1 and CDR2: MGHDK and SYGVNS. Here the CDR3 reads CASRGAGGPYNEQFF. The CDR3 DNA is TGTGCCAGCAGAGGGGCGGGGGGGCCCTACAATGAGCAGTTCTTC. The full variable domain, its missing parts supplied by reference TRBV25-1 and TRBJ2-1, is EADIYQTPRYLVIGTGKKITLECSQTMGHDKMYWYQQDPGMELHLIHYSYGVNSTEKGDLSSESTVSRIRTEHFPLTLESARPSHTSQYLCASRGAGGPYNEQFFGPGTRLTVL.

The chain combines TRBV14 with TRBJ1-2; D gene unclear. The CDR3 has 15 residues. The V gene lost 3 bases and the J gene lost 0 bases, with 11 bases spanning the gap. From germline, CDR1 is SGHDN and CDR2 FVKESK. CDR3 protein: CASSHNLEANYGYTF. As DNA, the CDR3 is TGTGCCAGCAGCCACAACTTAGAAGCTAACTATGGCTACACCTTC.

The CDR3 DNA reads TGTGCCAGCAGGGACAGGACCTCCTACGAGCAGTACTTC. It translates to CASRDRTSYEQYF. This chain connects TRBV4-2 to TRBJ2-7, with 7 bases matching TRBD1. Germline trimming cut 6 bases from V and 0 bases from J; bases unmatched to any gene: 2. CDR1 LGHNA and CDR2 YNFKEQ come from the germline V gene. This CDR3 comprises 13 residues.

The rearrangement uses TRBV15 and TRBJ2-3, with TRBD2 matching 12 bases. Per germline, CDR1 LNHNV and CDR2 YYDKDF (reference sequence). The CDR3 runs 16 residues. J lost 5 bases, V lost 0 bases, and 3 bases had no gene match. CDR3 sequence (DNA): TGTGCCACCAGCAGAGAACCGGGACTAGCGGGAGATACGCAGTATTTT. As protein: CATSREPGLAGDTQYF.

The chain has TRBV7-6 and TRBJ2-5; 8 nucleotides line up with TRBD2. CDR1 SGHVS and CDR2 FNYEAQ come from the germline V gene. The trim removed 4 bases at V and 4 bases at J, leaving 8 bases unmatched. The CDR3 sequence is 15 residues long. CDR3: CASSSQTGRGETQYF. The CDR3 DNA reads TGTGCCAGCAGCTCCCAGACCGGGAGGGGAGAGACCCAGTACTTC.

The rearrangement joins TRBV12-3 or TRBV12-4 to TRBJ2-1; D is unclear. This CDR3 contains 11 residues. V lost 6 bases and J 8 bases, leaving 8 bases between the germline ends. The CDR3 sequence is CASSLRYEQFF. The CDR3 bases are TGTGCCAGCAGCCTTCGGTATGAGCAGTTCTTC.

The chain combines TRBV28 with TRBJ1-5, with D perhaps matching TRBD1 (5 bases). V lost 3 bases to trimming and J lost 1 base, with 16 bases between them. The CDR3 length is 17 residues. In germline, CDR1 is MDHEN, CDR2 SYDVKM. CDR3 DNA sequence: TGTGCCAGCAGTTTTGTAACCCAGGGAGGGAGCAATCAGCCCCAGCATTTT. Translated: CASSFVTQGGSNQPQHF.

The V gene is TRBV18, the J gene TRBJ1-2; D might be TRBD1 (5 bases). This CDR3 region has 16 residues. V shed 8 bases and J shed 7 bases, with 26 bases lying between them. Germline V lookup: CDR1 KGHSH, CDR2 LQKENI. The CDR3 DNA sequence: TGTGCCAGCACTCCGGACGCAGGGCGGGGTAGTAGTGGCTACACCTTC. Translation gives CASTPDAGRGSSGYTF. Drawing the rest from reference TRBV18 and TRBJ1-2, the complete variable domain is NAGVMQNPRHLVRRRGQEARLRCSPMKGHSHVYWYRQLPEEGLKFMVYLQKENIIDESGMPKERFSAEFPKEGPSILRIQQVVRGDSAAYFCASTPDAGRGSSGYTFGSGTRLTVV.

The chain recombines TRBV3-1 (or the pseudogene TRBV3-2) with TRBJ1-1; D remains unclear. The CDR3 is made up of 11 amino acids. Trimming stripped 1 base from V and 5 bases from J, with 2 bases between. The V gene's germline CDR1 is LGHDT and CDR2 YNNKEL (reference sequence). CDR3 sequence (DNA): TGTGCCAGCAGCCAAGCAACTGAAGCTTTCTTT. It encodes CASSQATEAFF.

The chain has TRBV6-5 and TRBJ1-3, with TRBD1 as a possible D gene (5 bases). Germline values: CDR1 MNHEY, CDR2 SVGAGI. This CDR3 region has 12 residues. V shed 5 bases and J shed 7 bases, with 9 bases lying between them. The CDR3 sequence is CASSREGNTIYF. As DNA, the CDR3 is TGTGCCAGCAGTAGGGAGGGGAACACCATATATTTT.

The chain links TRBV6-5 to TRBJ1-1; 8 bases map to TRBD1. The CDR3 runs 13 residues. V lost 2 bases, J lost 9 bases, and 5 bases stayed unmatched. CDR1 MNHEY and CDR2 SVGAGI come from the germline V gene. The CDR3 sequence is CASSYEGQGKAFF. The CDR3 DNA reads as TGTGCCAGCAGTTACGAAGGACAGGGTAAAGCTTTCTTT.

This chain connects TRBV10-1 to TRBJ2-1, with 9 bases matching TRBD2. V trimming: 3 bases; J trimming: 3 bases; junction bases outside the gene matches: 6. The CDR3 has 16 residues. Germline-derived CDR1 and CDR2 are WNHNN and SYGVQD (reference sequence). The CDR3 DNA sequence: TGCGCCAGCAGTGATAACGCGGGAGGGTTCTACAATGAGCAGTTCTTC. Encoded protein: CASSDNAGGFYNEQFF.

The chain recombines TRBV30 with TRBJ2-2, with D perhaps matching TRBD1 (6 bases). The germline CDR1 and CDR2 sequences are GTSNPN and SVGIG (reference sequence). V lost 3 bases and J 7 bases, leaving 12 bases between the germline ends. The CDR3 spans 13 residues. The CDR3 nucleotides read TGTGCCTGGAGGGCCAGGGGAATCGGGGAGCTGTTTTTT. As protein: CAWRARGIGELFF.

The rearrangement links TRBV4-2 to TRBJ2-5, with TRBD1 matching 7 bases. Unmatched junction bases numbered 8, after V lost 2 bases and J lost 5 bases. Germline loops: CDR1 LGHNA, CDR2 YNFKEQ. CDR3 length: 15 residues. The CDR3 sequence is CASSQSTGVGETQYF. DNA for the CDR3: TGTGCCAGCAGCCAATCTACAGGGGTAGGGGAGACCCAGTACTTC.

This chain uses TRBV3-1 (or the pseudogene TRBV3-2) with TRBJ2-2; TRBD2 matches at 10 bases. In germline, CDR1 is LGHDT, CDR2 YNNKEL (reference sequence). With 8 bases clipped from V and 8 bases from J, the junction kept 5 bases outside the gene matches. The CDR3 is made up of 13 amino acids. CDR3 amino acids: CASSRTSGGELFF. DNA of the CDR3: TGTGCCAGCTCCCGGACTAGCGGTGGGGAGCTGTTTTTT.

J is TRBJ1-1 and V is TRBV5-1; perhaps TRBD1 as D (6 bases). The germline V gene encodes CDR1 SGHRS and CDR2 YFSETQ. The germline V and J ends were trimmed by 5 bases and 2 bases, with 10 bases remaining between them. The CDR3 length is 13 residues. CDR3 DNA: TGCGCCAGCAGGACAGGTCTAAACACTGAAGCTTTCTTT. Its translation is CASRTGLNTEAFF.

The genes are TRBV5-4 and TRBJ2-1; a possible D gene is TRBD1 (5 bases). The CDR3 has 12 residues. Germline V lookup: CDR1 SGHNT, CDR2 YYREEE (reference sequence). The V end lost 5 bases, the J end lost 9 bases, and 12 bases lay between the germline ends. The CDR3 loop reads CASRKQASEQFF. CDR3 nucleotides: TGTGCCAGCAGAAAACAGGCCAGTGAGCAGTTCTTC.

The DNA of the CDR3 is TGTGCCAGCAGCCTAGCGGGAGCGGGGGAGACCCAGTACTTC. As protein: CASSLAGAGETQYF. This sequence joins TRBV14 and TRBJ2-5; 9 nucleotides align to TRBD2. The V and J ends lost 4 bases and 5 bases, in that order; junction bases with no gene match: 5. Germline V gene data show CDR1 as SGHDN and CDR2 as FVKESK. This CDR3 is 14 amino acids long. The full variable domain, its missing parts supplied by reference TRBV14 and TRBJ2-5, is EAGVTQFPSHSVIEKGQTVTLRCDPISGHDNLYWYRRVMGKEIKFLLHFVKESKQDESGMPNNRFLAERTGGTYSTLKVQPAELEDSGVYFCASSLAGAGETQYFGPGTRLLVL.

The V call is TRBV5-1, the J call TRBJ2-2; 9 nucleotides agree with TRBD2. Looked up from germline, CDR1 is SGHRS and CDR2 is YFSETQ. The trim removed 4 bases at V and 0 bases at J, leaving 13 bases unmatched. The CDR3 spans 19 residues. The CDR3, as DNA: TGCGCCAGCAGCCGCTTGCCCCCAGCGGGGGGTCCGAACACCGGGGAGCTGTTTTTT. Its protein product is CASSRLPPAGGPNTGELFF.